The 26 T cell receptor beta chains given below trace back to one sample, sequenced in a study of blood T cell repertoires in COVID-19. TCRdb's table, derived via immunoSEQ multiplex PCR, lists solely in-frame clones and lacks some. The table lists 25,000 to 30,000 clones, about three quarters of them singletons, with under 25% in the top ten. Material: peripheral blood. The receptors originated from a boy aged 2 to 10 with active or convalescent COVID-19.

Concerning this clone itself: The junction and the germline gene differ at one end; a read error may be behind it. The J gene is TRBJ1-4, the V gene TRBV2; TRBD1 agrees at 7 bases. CDR3 length equals 11 residues. Germline V lookup: CDR1 SNHLY, CDR2 FYNNEI. This chain's CDR3 is CASRADGTALF. CDR3 bases: TGTGCCAGCAGGGCAGACGGGACAGCCCTTTTT. Supplemented by reference TRBV2 and TRBJ1-4, the full variable domain reads EPEVTQTPSHQVTQMGQEVILRCVPISNHLYFYWYRQILGQKVEFLVSFYNNEISEKSEIFDDQFSVERPDGSNFTLKIRSTKLEDSAMYFCASRADGTALFGSGTQLSVL.

The rearrangement links TRBV7-9 to TRBJ1-2, with 8 positions matching TRBD1. J lost 7 bases, V lost 5 bases, and 15 bases had no gene match. The CDR3 consists of 16 residues. Germline-derived CDR1 and CDR2 are SEHNR and FQNEAQ (reference sequence). CDR3 bases: TGTGCCAGCAGCCTGACCCCCGCAGGGGGCGCCGGTGGCTACACCTTC. Translated: CASSLTPAGGAGGYTF.

The rearrangement joins TRBV30 to TRBJ2-1; TRBD2 is a possible D gene (5 bases). Germline values: CDR1 GTSNPN, CDR2 SVGIG (reference sequence). The length of the CDR3 is 11 residues. V lost 7 bases to trimming and J lost 10 bases, with 14 bases between them. The CDR3 DNA reads TGTGCCTCCACCGGAGGTGGAGAGCAGTTCTTC. Its translation is CASTGGGEQFF.

J is TRBJ2-3 and V is TRBV4-2; the D is unclear. Germline V CDR1 and CDR2: LGHNA, YNFKEQ. V lost 3 bases and J 2 bases, leaving 6 bases between the germline ends. CDR3 length equals 13 residues. CDR3 in DNA: TGTGCCAGCAGCCAGGAGTTCACAGATACGCAGTATTTT. Protein sequence: CASSQEFTDTQYF.

The rearrangement uses TRBV4-3 and TRBJ2-1, with 9 positions matching TRBD2. Germline V gene lookup returns CDR1 LGHNA and CDR2 YSLEER. V shed 0 bases and J 4 bases; nucleotides not matched to a gene: 4. This CDR3 region has 16 residues. The CDR3 sequence: CASSQETSGYYNEQFF. The DNA of the CDR3 is TGCGCCAGCAGCCAAGAGACTAGCGGTTATTACAATGAGCAGTTCTTC.

The chain links TRBV9 to TRBJ1-2, with 9 bases aligning to TRBD1. CDR3 length: 13 amino acids. Unmatched junction bases numbered 6, after V lost 3 bases and J lost 9 bases. Germline V lookup: CDR1 SGDLS, CDR2 YYNGEE. CDR3 nucleotide sequence: TGTGCCAGCAGCGCCACAGGGGGCATCCGCTACACCTTC. Translated: CASSATGGIRYTF.

By its share, this clone is medium-sized (0.01 to 0.1%). The sample carries other DNA sequences with the same CDR3. J is TRBJ1-1 and V is TRBV12-3 or TRBV12-4; D gene uncertain. Trimming took off 5 bases at V and 5 bases at J, with 6 bases between the two ends. The CDR3 covers 11 residues. The CDR3 DNA reads as TGTGCCAGCAGTCTCAGGACTGAAGCTTTCTTT. Translated: CASSLRTEAFF.

This clone was counted between two and nine times. This rearrangement joins TRBV28 to TRBJ1-5, with D maybe TRBD1 (5 bases). From germline, CDR1 is MDHEN and CDR2 SYDVKM. V was cut by 7 bases and J by 4 bases, with 11 bases left in between. This CDR3 spans 13 amino acids. In DNA, the CDR3 is TGTGCCAGCATTGAGGGGACTAATCAGCCCCAGCATTTT. Translation: CASIEGTNQPQHF.

The chain combines TRBV20-1 with TRBJ2-7; 7 bases align to TRBD1. The germline V gene has CDR1 DFQATT and CDR2 SNEGSKA (reference sequence). Trimming removed 6 bases from V and 6 bases from J; junction bases left unmatched: 5. This CDR3 has 11 amino acids. DNA for the CDR3: TGCAGTGCGGAAGGGGGCGGCGAGCAGTACTTC. It is translated as CSAEGGGEQYF.

The chain recombines TRBV19 with TRBJ1-5; 10 bases fit TRBD1. J was trimmed by 1 base and V by 5 bases; bases with no gene match: 14. Germline V gene lookup returns CDR1 LNHDA and CDR2 SQIVND (reference sequence). The CDR3 has 19 amino acids. The CDR3 sequence: CASSQIPGQGIPSNQPQHF. CDR3 in DNA: TGTGCCAGTAGTCAAATCCCGGGACAGGGGATCCCAAGCAATCAGCCCCAGCATTTT.

By frequency in the sample, this clone is medium-sized. The V gene is TRBV5-1, the J gene TRBJ2-5; maybe TRBD2 (5 bases). CDR1 is SGHRS, CDR2 YFSETQ, per germline. The CDR3 extends over 14 amino acids. Deletions cut 2 bases from V and 4 bases from J, with 12 bases between. The CDR3 sequence is CASSLMGVGETQYF. The CDR3 coding sequence is TGCGCCAGCAGCTTAATGGGAGTGGGAGAGACCCAGTACTTC.

The chain recombines TRBV7-9 with TRBJ1-1, with 11 nucleotides matching TRBD1. With V trimmed by 5 bases and J by 4 bases, 12 bases remained unmatched. Germline V lookup: CDR1 SEHNR, CDR2 FQNEAQ (reference sequence). The CDR3 extends over 17 amino acids. The CDR3 DNA follows: TGTGCCAGCAGCGCCGGACAGGGGGCCGGGCTGGGCACTGAAGCTTTCTTT. Translating it yields CASSAGQGAGLGTEAFF.

This chain connects TRBV30 to TRBJ1-1; maybe TRBD1 (6 bases). Germline CDR1 GTSNPN, CDR2 SVGIG (reference sequence). There are 13 residues in the CDR3. Trimming cost V 3 bases and J 0 bases, with 8 bases left between them. The CDR3 spells CAWRTGMNTEAFF. DNA for the CDR3: TGTGCCTGGAGGACAGGAATGAACACTGAAGCTTTCTTT.

The rearrangement uses TRBV18 and TRBJ2-3; the match to TRBD2 covers 13 bases. The CDR3 is 16 amino acids. Per germline, CDR1 KGHSH and CDR2 LQKENI. Trimming took 3 bases from V and 2 from J; bases not matched to a gene: 2. The CDR3 protein is CASSPTSGGTTDTQYF. In DNA, the CDR3 is TGTGCCAGCTCACCGACTAGCGGGGGGACCACAGATACGCAGTATTTT.

The chain uses TRBV28 and TRBJ1-3; perhaps TRBD1 as D (6 bases). Germline assignment: CDR1 MDHEN and CDR2 SYDVKM. Trimming left V 5 bases short and J 0 bases short, with 17 bases between. The CDR3 sequence is 17 residues long. The CDR3 region has the DNA TGTGCCAGCAGTCTACAGGGACGAACCTTCTCTGGAAACACCATATATTTT. Translation: CASSLQGRTFSGNTIYF.

This clone appeared a few times. This rearrangement joins TRBV19 to TRBJ1-5; D perhaps matches TRBD1 (6 bases). The V end lost 8 bases, the J end lost 3 bases, and 14 bases lay between the germline ends. The CDR3 has 14 amino acids. Germline CDR1 LNHDA, CDR2 SQIVND (reference sequence). The CDR3 DNA is TGTGCCAGTGACCGAGGACAGTTCAATCAGCCCCAGCATTTT. Residues: CASDRGQFNQPQHF.

The V gene is TRBV7-9, the J gene TRBJ2-5; D might be TRBD1 (5 bases). V was trimmed by 4 bases and J by 4 bases, leaving 16 bases between them. The CDR3 is made up of 15 amino acids. Per germline, CDR1 SEHNR and CDR2 FQNEAQ (reference sequence). CDR3 residues: CASSYRWGAGETQYF. The CDR3, as DNA: TGTGCCAGCAGCTACCGCTGGGGCGCCGGAGAGACCCAGTACTTC. Combining the CDR3 with reference TRBV7-9 and TRBJ2-5 gives the whole variable domain DTGVSQNPRHKITKRGQNVTFRCDPISEHNRLYWYRQTLGQGPEFLTYFQNEAQLEKSRLLSDRFSAERPKGSFSTLEIQRTEQGDSAMYLCASSYRWGAGETQYFGPGTRLLVL.

The J gene is TRBJ1-2, the V gene TRBV10-3, with D possibly TRBD1 on 5 matching bases. Looked up from germline, CDR1 is ENHRY and CDR2 is SYGVKD. CDR3 size: 13 residues. The V and J ends lost 7 bases and 4 bases respectively, with 13 bases between them. CDR3 coding DNA: TGTGCCATCAAGCAGACAGCCATCTATGGCTACACCTTC. Translation: CAIKQTAIYGYTF.

This clone qualifies as medium-sized. This rearrangement joins TRBV12-3 or TRBV12-4 to TRBJ1-2; D ambiguous. This CDR3 comprises 11 residues. V lost 4 bases and J lost 8, with 8 bases in between. The CDR3 DNA is TGTGCCAGCAGTTCCCGTATAGGCTACACCTTC. This encodes CASSSRIGYTF.

The chain uses TRBV6-6 and TRBJ1-4, with D unclear. The CDR3 spans 16 residues. The V gene's germline CDR1 is MNHNY and CDR2 SVGAGI (reference sequence). V lost 5 bases and J lost 8, with 21 bases in between. This chain's CDR3 is CASSPPLGREREKLFF. The DNA of the CDR3 is TGTGCCAGCAGTCCCCCCCTCGGGAGGGAGAGGGAAAAACTGTTTTTT.

The chain couples TRBV5-1 to TRBJ2-5; D perhaps matches TRBD2 (5 bases). Per the germline V gene, CDR1 is SGHRS and CDR2 is YFSETQ. The length of the CDR3 is 14 residues. V lost 5 bases and J lost 2, with 13 bases in between. CDR3 bases: TGCGCCAGCAGGGCGGGCGTACCTCAAGAGACCCAGTACTTC. It yields the protein CASRAGVPQETQYF.

The chain links TRBV28 to TRBJ1-6; D unclear. Germline V gene data show CDR1 as MDHEN and CDR2 as SYDVKM. Trimming cost V 3 bases and J 9 bases, with 6 bases left between them. The length of the CDR3 is 12 residues. The DNA for the CDR3 is TGTGCCAGCAGTTTGACGGGTTCACCCCTCCACTTT. Protein sequence: CASSLTGSPLHF.

This clone was counted once. The chain employs TRBV18 and TRBJ1-4; D is possibly TRBD1 (5 bases). Trimming stripped 3 bases from V and 8 bases from J, with 10 bases between. Looked up from germline, CDR1 is KGHSH and CDR2 is LQKENI. This CDR3 has 13 amino acids. The CDR3 DNA sequence: TGTGCCAGCTCACCGCAAGGGGTAGAAAAACTGTTTTTT. Translated: CASSPQGVEKLFF. Complete variable domain (other parts from reference TRBV18 and TRBJ1-4): NAGVMQNPRHLVRRRGQEARLRCSPMKGHSHVYWYRQLPEEGLKFMVYLQKENIIDESGMPKERFSAEFPKEGPSILRIQQVVRGDSAAYFCASSPQGVEKLFFGSGTQLSVL.

This chain uses TRBV5-1 with TRBJ2-3, with D uncertain. V was shortened by 1 base and J by 6 bases, with 3 bases between the two germline ends. Germline values: CDR1 SGHRS, CDR2 YFSETQ. The CDR3 has 11 residues. The CDR3 DNA follows: TGCGCCAGCAGCTTGCGGGATACGCAGTATTTT. Its protein product is CASSLRDTQYF.

The chain uses TRBV29-1 and TRBJ2-3; 14 nucleotides match TRBD2. The V segment lost 7 bases and the J segment 6 bases; nucleotides outside the gene matches: 21. This CDR3 spans 19 amino acids. Germline CDR1 SQVTM, CDR2 ANQGSEA. CDR3: CSAKLTGGLAGDFFDTQYF. Written as DNA, the CDR3 is TGCAGCGCGAAACTAACAGGGGGACTAGCGGGAGACTTCTTTGATACGCAGTATTTT.

The chain couples TRBV18 to TRBJ2-2; 7 nucleotides align to TRBD1. This CDR3 has 16 amino acids. Germline trimming cut 2 bases from V and 2 bases from J; bases unmatched to any gene: 5. CDR1 and CDR2 (germline): KGHSH, LQKENI. Here the CDR3 DNA reads TGTGCCAGCTCACCAAACAGGGGCCTAAACACCGGGGAGCTGTTTTTT. Translation: CASSPNRGLNTGELFF.